The clone carrying this TCR beta chain has more than one count but fewer than ten. What it recognizes is unknown. The data derive from a study of T-cell reconstitution after alpha-beta-depleted transplantation in children. Trimming shortened V by 0 bases and J by 4 bases, and 23 bases separated the two germline ends. Germline-derived CDR1 and CDR2 are SGHNT and YYREEE (reference sequence). The CDR3 consists of 19 residues. It was with unique molecular identifiers that the TCRbeta library was prepared. Using its own MiXCR run on the PCR reads, TCRdb lists one record per CDR3 protein. The sample has around 440,000 distinct CDR3 sequences; 15% to 20% are singletons. Overall study findings and caveats: As was reported, about two months after transplant, alpha-beta T cells came from several hundred expanded graft clones. Some patients' high day-60 TCRbeta diversity was traced to surviving recipient T cells and thymic progenitors. A year post-transplant, T-cell counts and diversity derived mostly from newly produced T cells.

The chain joins TRBV5-4 to TRBJ2-1, with unresolved D. The receptor was isolated from a boy under two years old who had a stem cell transplant for Wiskott-Aldrich syndrome, so the T cells may come from the graft donor. Sequencing was performed on PBMCs, mostly from graft donor cells, taken 360 days after TCRalphabeta/CD19-depleted stem cell transplant. The DNA for the CDR3 is TGTGCCAGCAGCTTGGAAGCCCTAGACCAAGCCAACATGTACAATGAGCAGTTCTTC. Amino acids: CASSLEALDQANMYNEQFF.